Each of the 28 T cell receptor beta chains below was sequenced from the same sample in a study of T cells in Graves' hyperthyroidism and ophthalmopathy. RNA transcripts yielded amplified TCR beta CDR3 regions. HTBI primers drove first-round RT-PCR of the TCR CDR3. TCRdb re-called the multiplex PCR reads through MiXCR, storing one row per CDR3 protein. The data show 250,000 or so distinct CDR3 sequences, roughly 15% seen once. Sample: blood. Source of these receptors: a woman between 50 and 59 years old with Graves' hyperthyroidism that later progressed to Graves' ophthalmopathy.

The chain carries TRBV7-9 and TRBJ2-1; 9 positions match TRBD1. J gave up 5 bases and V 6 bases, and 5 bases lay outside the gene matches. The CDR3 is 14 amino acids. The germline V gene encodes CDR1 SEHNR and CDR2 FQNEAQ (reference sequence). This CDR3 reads CASRPQGAHNEQFF. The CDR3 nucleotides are TGTGCCAGCAGACCACAGGGGGCGCACAATGAGCAGTTCTTC. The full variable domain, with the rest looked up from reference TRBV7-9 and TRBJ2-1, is DTGVSQNPRHKITKRGQNVTFRCDPISEHNRLYWYRQTLGQGPEFLTYFQNEAQLEKSRLLSDRFSAERPKGSFSTLEIQRTEQGDSAMYLCASRPQGAHNEQFFGPGTRLTVL.

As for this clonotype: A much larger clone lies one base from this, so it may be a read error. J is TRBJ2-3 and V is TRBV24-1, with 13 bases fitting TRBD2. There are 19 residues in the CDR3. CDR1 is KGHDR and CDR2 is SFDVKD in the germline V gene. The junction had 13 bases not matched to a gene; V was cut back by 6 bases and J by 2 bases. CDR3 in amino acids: CATSSLTSGRVRNTDTQYF. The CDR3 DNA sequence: TGTGCCACCAGTAGCTTAACTAGCGGGAGGGTGAGAAACACAGATACGCAGTATTTT.

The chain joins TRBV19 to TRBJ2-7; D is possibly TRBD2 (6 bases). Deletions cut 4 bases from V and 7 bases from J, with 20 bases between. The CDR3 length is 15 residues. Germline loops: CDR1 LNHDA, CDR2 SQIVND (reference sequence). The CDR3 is CASSTVHYPGREQYF. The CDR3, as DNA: TGTGCCAGTAGTACTGTCCACTACCCTGGGAGGGAGCAGTACTTC.

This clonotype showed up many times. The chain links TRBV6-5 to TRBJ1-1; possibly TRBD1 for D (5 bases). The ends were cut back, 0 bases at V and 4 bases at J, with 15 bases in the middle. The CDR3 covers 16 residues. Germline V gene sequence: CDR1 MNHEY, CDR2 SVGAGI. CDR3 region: CASSYSARVRITEAFF. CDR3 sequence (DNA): TGTGCCAGCAGTTACTCGGCCAGGGTGAGGATCACTGAAGCTTTCTTT.

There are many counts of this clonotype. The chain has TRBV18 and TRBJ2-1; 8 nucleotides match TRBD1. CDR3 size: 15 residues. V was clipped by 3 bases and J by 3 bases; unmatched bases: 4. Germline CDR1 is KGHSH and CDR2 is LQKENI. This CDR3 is CASSPQGADYNEQFF. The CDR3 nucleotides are TGTGCCAGCTCACCTCAGGGGGCGGACTACAATGAGCAGTTCTTC.

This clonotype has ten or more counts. CDR3 protein: CSAIREANTGELFF. CDR3 sequence (DNA): TGCAGTGCCATCCGAGAAGCGAACACCGGGGAGCTGTTTTTT. The chain recombines TRBV20-1 with TRBJ2-2; D unclear. V lost 6 bases and J lost 0, with 11 bases in between. This CDR3 contains 14 residues. In germline, CDR1 is DFQATT, CDR2 SNEGSKA (reference sequence).

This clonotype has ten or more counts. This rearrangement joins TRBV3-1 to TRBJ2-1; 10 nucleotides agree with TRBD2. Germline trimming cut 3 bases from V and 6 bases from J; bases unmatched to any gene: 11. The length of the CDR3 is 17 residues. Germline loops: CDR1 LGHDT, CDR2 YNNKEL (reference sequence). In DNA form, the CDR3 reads TGTGCCAGCAGCCAGACTAGCGGGTGGTACGCAGGCAATGAGCAGTTCTTC. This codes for CASSQTSGWYAGNEQFF.

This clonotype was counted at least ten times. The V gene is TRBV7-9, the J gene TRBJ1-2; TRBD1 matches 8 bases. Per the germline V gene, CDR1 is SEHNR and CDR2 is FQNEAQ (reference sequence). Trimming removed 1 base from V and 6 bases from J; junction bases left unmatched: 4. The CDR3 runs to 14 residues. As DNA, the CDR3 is TGTGCCAGCAGCTTAGGACAGGGGCGAGATGGCTACACCTTC. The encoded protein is CASSLGQGRDGYTF.

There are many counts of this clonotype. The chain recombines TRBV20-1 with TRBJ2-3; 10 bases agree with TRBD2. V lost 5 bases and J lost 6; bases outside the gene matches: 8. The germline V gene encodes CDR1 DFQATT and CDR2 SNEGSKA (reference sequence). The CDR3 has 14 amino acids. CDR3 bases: TGCAGTGCTGAGAAGCGGGAGGGCATTGATACGCAGTATTTT. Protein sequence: CSAEKREGIDTQYF.

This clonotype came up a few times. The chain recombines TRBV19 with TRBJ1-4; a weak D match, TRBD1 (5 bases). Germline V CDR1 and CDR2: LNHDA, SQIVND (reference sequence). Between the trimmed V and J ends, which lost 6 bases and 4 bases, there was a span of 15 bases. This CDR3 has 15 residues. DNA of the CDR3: TGTGCCAGTAGGTCCCCGGGACGGCTTAATGAAAAACTGTTTTTT. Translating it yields CASRSPGRLNEKLFF.

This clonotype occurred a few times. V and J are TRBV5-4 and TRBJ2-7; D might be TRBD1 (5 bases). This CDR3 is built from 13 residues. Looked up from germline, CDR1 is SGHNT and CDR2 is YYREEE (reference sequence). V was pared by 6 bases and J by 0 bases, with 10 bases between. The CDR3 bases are TGTGCCAGCACCCAAAGGGGCTCCTACGAGCAGTACTTC. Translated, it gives CASTQRGSYEQYF.

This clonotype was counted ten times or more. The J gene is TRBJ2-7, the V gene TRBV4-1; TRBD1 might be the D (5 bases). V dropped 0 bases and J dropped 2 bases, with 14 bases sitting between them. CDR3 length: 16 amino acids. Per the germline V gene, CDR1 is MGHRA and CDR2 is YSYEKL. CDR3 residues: CASSQELGRHPYEQYF. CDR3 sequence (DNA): TGCGCCAGCAGCCAAGAATTGGGGCGACACCCCTACGAGCAGTACTTC.

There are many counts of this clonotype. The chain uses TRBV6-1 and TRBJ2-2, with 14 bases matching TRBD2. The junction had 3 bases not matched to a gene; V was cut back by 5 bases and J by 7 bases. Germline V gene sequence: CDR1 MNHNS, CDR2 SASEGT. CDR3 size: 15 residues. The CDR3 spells CASSLGTSGSGELFF. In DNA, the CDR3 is TGTGCCAGCAGTCTCGGGACTAGCGGGAGCGGGGAGCTGTTTTTT.

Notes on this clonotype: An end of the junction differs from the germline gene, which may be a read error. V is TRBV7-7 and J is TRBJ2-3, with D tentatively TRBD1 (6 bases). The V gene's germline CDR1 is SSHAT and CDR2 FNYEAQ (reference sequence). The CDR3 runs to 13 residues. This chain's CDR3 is CASSLSRGDTQYF. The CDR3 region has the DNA TGTGCTAGCAGCTTATCGAGGGGGGATACGCAGTATTTT.

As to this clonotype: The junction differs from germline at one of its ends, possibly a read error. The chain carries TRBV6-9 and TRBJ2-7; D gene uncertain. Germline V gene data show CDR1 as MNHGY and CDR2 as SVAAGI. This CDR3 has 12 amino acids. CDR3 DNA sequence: TGTGTCAGCAGTTTGGCCTCCTACGAGCAGTACTTC. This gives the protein CVSSLASYEQYF.

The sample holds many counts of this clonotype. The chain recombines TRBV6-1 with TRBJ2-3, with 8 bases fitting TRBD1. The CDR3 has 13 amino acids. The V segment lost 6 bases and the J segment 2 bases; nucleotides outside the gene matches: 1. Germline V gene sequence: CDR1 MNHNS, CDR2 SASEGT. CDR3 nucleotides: TGTGCCAGCAGGGACAGGGACACAGATACGCAGTATTTT. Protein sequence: CASRDRDTDTQYF.

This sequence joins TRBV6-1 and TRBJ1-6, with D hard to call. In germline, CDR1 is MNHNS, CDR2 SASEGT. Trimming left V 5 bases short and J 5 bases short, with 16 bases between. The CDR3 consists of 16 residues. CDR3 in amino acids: CASSHVGWEDNSPLHF. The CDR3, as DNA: TGTGCCAGCAGTCACGTAGGCTGGGAAGATAATTCACCCCTCCACTTT.

CDR3 nucleotides: TGTGCCAGCAGCCAAGTACGTGTTGGGCCGGGACACGACACAGATACGCAGTATTTT. It is translated as CASSQVRVGPGHDTDTQYF. The V and J genes are TRBV14 and TRBJ2-3; TRBD1 is a possible D gene (6 bases). V was pared by 1 base and J by 2 bases, with 22 bases between. The CDR3 loop spans 19 amino acids. Germline loops: CDR1 SGHDN, CDR2 FVKESK. The full variable domain, completed using reference TRBV14 and TRBJ2-3, is EAGVTQFPSHSVIEKGQTVTLRCDPISGHDNLYWYRRVMGKEIKFLLHFVKESKQDESGMPNNRFLAERTGGTYSTLKVQPAELEDSGVYFCASSQVRVGPGHDTDTQYFGPGTRLTVL.

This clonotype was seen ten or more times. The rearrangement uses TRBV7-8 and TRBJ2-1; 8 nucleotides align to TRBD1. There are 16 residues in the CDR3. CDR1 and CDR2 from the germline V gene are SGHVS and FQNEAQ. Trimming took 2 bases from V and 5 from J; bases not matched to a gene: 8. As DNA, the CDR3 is TGTGCCAGCAGCTTATCCTCGCAGGGGGCTAACAATGAGCAGTTCTTC. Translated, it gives CASSLSSQGANNEQFF.

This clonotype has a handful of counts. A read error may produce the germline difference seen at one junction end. The DNA for the CDR3 is TGTGCCAGCAGCTTGTGGGTGAGCGGGGTTCGGCCCCAGCATTTT. Protein sequence: CASSLWVSGVRPQHF. V is TRBV5-1 and J is TRBJ1-5; D unresolved. The CDR3 extends over 15 amino acids. From germline, CDR1 is SGHRS and CDR2 YFSETQ.

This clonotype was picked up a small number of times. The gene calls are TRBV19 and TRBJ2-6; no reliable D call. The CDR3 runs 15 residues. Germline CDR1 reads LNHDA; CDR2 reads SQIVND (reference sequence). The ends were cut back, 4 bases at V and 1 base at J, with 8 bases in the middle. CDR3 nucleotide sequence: TGTGCCAGTAGTAATCGGGCATCTGGGGCCAACGTCCTGACTTTC. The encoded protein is CASSNRASGANVLTF. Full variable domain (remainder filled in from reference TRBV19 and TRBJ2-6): DGGITQSPKYLFRKEGQNVTLSCEQNLNHDAMYWYRQDPGQGLRLIYYSQIVNDFQKGDIAEGYSVSREKKESFPLTVTSAQKNPTAFYLCASSNRASGANVLTFGAGSRLTVL.

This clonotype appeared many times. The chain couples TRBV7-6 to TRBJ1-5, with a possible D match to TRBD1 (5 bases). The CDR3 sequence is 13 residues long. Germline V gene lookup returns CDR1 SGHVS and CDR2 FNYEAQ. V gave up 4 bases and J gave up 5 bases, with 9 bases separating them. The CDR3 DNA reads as TGTGCCAGCAGCTCCGGGACCCATCAGCCCCAGCATTTT. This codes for CASSSGTHQPQHF.

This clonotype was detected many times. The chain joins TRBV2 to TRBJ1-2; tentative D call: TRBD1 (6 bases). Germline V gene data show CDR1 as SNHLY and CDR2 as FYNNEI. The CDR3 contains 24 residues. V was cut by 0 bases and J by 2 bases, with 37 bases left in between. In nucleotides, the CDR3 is TGTGCCAGCAGTGAAGCAGCTTACCCCCCGTTTTTGACTTATCGCAGGGGAGTCAACTATGGCTACACCTTC. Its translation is CASSEAAYPPFLTYRRGVNYGYTF. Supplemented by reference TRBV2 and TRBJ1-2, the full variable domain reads EPEVTQTPSHQVTQMGQEVILRCVPISNHLYFYWYRQILGQKVEFLVSFYNNEISEKSEIFDDQFSVERPDGSNFTLKIRSTKLEDSAMYFCASSEAAYPPFLTYRRGVNYGYTFGSGTRLTVV.

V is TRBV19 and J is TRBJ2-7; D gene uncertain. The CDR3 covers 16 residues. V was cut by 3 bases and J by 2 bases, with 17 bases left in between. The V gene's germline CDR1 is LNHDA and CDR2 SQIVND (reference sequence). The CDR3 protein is CASSIGEPTVPYEQYF. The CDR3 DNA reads TGTGCCAGTAGTATTGGGGAACCAACCGTACCCTACGAGCAGTACTTC.

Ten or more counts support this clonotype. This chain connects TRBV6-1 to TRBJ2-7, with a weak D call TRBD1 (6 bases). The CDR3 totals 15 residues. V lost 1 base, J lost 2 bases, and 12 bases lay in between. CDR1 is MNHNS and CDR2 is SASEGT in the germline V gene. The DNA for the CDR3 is TGTGCCAGCAGTGAAGGGGGGCTTAACCCCTACGAGCAGTACTTC. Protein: CASSEGGLNPYEQYF.

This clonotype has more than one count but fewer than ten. CDR3 in amino acids: CASSDEWGEQFF. The DNA for the CDR3 is TGTGCCAGCAGTGACGAGTGGGGTGAGCAGTTCTTC. The chain couples TRBV6-4 to TRBJ2-1; D gene ambiguous. V lost 2 bases and J lost 9, with 8 bases in between. The CDR3 length is 12 residues. Germline V lookup: CDR1 MRHNA, CDR2 SNTAGT.

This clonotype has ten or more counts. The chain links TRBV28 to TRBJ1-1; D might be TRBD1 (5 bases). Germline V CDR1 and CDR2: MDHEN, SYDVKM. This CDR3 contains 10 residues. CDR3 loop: CAGGNTEAFF. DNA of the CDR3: TGTGCGGGGGGGAACACTGAAGCTTTCTTT. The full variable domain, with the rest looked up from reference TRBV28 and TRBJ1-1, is DVKVTQSSRYLVKRTGEKVFLECVQDMDHENMFWYRQDPGLGLRLIYFSYDVKMKEKGDIPEGYSVSREKKERFSLILESASTNQTSMYLCAGGNTEAFFGQGTRLTVV.

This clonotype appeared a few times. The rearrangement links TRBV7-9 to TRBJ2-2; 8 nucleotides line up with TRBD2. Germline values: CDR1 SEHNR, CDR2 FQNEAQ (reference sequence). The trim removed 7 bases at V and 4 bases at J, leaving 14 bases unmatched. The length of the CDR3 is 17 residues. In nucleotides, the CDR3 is TGTGCCAGCACCGACTTGTGGGCGGGAGGACTCACCGGGGAGCTGTTTTTT. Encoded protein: CASTDLWAGGLTGELFF.